The clone carrying this TCR beta chain appeared a single time. Its cognate antigen is unknown. This sample was included in a study of T cell repertoires in cytomegalovirus infection. At the level of the study: Public TCR beta signatures provided an indication of both CMV infection and a matching HLA type. General study findings and limits: HLA-C-restricted TCR beta clonotypes specific for CMV led the ex vivo response.

Looked up from germline, CDR1 is MNHEY and CDR2 is SVGAGI. The length of the CDR3 is 15 residues. V was shortened by 4 bases and J by 0 bases, with 12 bases between the two germline ends. TCRdb ran MiXCR on the reads and lists one entry per CDR3 protein. The repertoire has some 62,000 distinct CDR3 sequences, 20% to 25% of them found once; the top ten carry roughly 73%. This rearrangement joins TRBV6-5 to TRBJ1-1; maybe TRBD1 (5 bases). The specimen was CD8+ T cells from cultured PBMCs, collected from culture after CMV antigen stimulation. The TCR sequence derives from a human donor in good health (CMV status not recorded). Some clones in this sample may be carry-over from other donors' samples. The CDR3 DNA sequence: TGTGCCAGCAGTTTCACCCAGGGTATGAACACTGAAGCTTTCTTT. This translates into CASSFTQGMNTEAFF.